This T cell receptor (beta chain) is drawn from a study of shared clonotypes between healthy human individuals. The germline V gene has CDR1 LNHDA and CDR2 SQIVND (reference sequence). Trimming removed 4 bases at V and 1 base at J, with 16 bases between. The CDR3 runs to 16 residues. Assay used: immunoSEQ multiplex PCR; TCRdb lists only in-frame clones, some missing. The sample carries approximately 1.4 million clones, 95% to 99% recorded once. Sequenced material: naive CD4+ T cells sorted from blood. As for subset: CD45RA+ positively selected. The chain carries TRBV19 and TRBJ1-2; TRBD1 might be the D (6 bases). This clonotype was sampled from a young man in good health. This chain's CDR3 is CASSRTLTGGNYGYTF. The DNA of the CDR3 is TGTGCCAGTAGTAGAACCCTGACAGGAGGTAACTATGGCTACACCTTC.